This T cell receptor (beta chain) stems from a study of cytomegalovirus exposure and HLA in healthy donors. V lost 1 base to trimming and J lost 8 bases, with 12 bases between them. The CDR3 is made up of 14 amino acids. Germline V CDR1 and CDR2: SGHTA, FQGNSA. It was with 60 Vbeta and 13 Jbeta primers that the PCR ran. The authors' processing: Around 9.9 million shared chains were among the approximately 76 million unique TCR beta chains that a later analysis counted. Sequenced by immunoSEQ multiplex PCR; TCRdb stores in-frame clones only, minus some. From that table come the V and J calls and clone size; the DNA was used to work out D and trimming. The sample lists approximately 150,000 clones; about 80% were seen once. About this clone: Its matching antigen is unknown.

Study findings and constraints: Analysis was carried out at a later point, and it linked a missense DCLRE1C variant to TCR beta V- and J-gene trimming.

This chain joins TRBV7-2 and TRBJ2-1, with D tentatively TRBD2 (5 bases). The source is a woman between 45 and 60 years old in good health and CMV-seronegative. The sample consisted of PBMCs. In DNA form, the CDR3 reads TGTGCCAGCAGCTTAGGGACCGCTAGCTATGAGCAGTTCTTC. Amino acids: CASSLGTASYEQFF.